A single sample is the source of the 29 T cell receptor beta chains below, sequenced in a study of prognosis after radiotherapy for stage I lung cancer. CDR3 of TCR beta was amplified from genomic DNA via a two-round multiplex PCR. The authors ran first-round PCR with primers specific to each TRBV and TRBJ gene. TCRdb re-analysed the multiplex PCR reads in MiXCR, keeping a single row per CDR3 protein. Here the sample spans 25,000 to 35,000 distinct CDR3 sequences, 40% to 60% being singletons. The starting material was PBMCs, obtained before or after stereotactic body radiation therapy (not recorded which). These receptors came from a donor aged 50 or older with non-small cell lung cancer.

The gene calls are TRBV9 and TRBJ2-1, with 8 bases that match TRBD2. With 0 bases clipped from V and 13 bases from J, the junction kept 12 bases outside the gene matches. Germline-derived CDR1 and CDR2 are SGDLS and YYNGEE. The CDR3 spans 15 residues. CDR3: CASSVGSGTYNYQFF. CDR3 nucleotides: TGTGCCAGCAGCGTAGGTAGCGGGACTTACAATTATCAGTTCTTC.

This clonotype came up a few times. A single base is all that separates this from a far larger clone, so a read error is likely. The chain has TRBV6-4 and TRBJ1-2; D is ambiguous. The CDR3 has 16 amino acids. The V end was cut by 5 bases, the J end by 7 bases, with 23 bases between. From germline, CDR1 is MRHNA and CDR2 SNTAGT. CDR3 region: CASSFGRAGNGRGYTF. CDR3 nucleotides: TGTGCCAGCAGTTTTGGGCGAGCGGGGAATGGCCGTGGCTACACCTTC.

Judged by abundance, this clonotype is medium-sized (0.01 to 0.1%). V usage is TRBV6-1 and J usage is TRBJ2-7; no reliable D call. The length of the CDR3 is 13 residues. V lost 1 base and J 3 bases, leaving 7 bases between the germline ends. Germline V CDR1 and CDR2: MNHNS, SASEGT. Written as DNA, the CDR3 is TGTGCCAGCAGTGAAGGGACGGACTACGAGCAGTACTTC. It is translated as CASSEGTDYEQYF.

Worth noting for this clonotype: The junction does not match germline at one end; this may be a read error. The chain joins TRBV6-4 to TRBJ2-7; tentative D call: TRBD1 (5 bases). The CDR3 has 15 amino acids. Germline V gene lookup returns CDR1 MRHNA and CDR2 SNTAGT. In nucleotides, the CDR3 is TGTGCCAGCAGTGAAGGCGAAATCACAGGCTACGAGAAGTACTTC. Its protein product is CASSEGEITGYEKYF.

This clonotype was seen many times. This chain connects TRBV28 to TRBJ1-1; the D gene is possibly TRBD1 (5 bases). The CDR3 length is 16 residues. The V and J ends lost 3 bases and 0 bases respectively, with 14 bases between them. Per germline, CDR1 MDHEN and CDR2 SYDVKM. The CDR3 protein is CASSFNTWGMNTEAFF. As DNA, the CDR3 is TGTGCCAGCAGTTTTAATACATGGGGGATGAACACTGAAGCTTTCTTT. Drawing the rest from reference TRBV28 and TRBJ1-1, the complete variable domain is DVKVTQSSRYLVKRTGEKVFLECVQDMDHENMFWYRQDPGLGLRLIYFSYDVKMKEKGDIPEGYSVSREKKERFSLILESASTNQTSMYLCASSFNTWGMNTEAFFGQGTRLTVV.

This clonotype is medium-sized (0.01 to 0.1%) within its sample. V and J are TRBV20-1 and TRBJ1-6; 9 positions match TRBD1. The CDR3 loop spans 17 amino acids. CDR1 is DFQATT and CDR2 is SNEGSKA in the germline V gene (reference sequence). J was trimmed by 3 bases and V by 0 bases; bases with no gene match: 6. The CDR3 bases are TGCAGTGCTAGAGATAAGGACAGGGGATACTATAATTCACCCCTCCACTTT. This sequence encodes CSARDKDRGYYNSPLHF.

The chain employs TRBV28 and TRBJ2-7, with D maybe TRBD1 (6 bases). Trimming removed 5 bases from V and 7 bases from J, with 24 bases in between. CDR3 length equals 16 residues. Germline V gene data show CDR1 as MDHEN and CDR2 as SYDVKM. The CDR3 DNA sequence: TGTGCCAGCAGTCCGCAATCGGGACATGGGTTTGGGGAGCAGTACTTC. Translation: CASSPQSGHGFGEQYF.

This clonotype was recorded at least ten times. This chain joins TRBV7-3 and TRBJ1-2, with D unresolved. The germline V gene has CDR1 SGHTA and CDR2 FQGTGA. The CDR3 is 14 amino acids. The V end was cut by 1 base, the J end by 4 bases, with 10 bases between. CDR3 bases: TGTGCCAGCAGCTTAAAGGCAGGCGGCTATGGCTACACCTTC. It is translated as CASSLKAGGYGYTF.

The rearrangement joins TRBV6-2 or TRBV6-3 to TRBJ1-5; TRBD1 agrees at 8 bases. V dropped 5 bases and J dropped 5; count of bases not matched to a gene: 5. This CDR3 comprises 14 residues. Looked up from germline, CDR1 is MNHEY and CDR2 is SVGEGT. DNA of the CDR3: TGTGCCAGCAGTGTCCAGGGGGCGTATCAGCCCCAGCATTTT. The encoded protein is CASSVQGAYQPQHF.

Comment on this clonotype: Just one base apart from a much larger clone, this may be a read error. The V and J genes are TRBV5-1 and TRBJ2-1; TRBD2 aligns across 7 bases. Germline V lookup: CDR1 SGHRS, CDR2 YFSETQ. The CDR3 runs 15 residues. This CDR3 is CTSSRLAVGPGEQFF. For the CDR3, the DNA is TGCACCAGCAGCCGGCTAGCGGTAGGGCCGGGCGAGCAGTTCTTC.

This clonotype qualifies as medium-sized (0.01 to 0.1%). V and J are TRBV6-1 and TRBJ2-7; weak D call: TRBD2 (7 bases). This CDR3 has 14 residues. Germline CDR1 reads MNHNS; CDR2 reads SASEGT. Trimming removed 6 bases at V and 1 base at J, with 13 bases between. The CDR3 here is CASRRGGDSYEQYF. CDR3 nucleotides: TGTGCCAGCAGGAGGGGGGGCGATTCCTACGAGCAGTACTTC.

The sample holds many counts of this clonotype. The chain joins TRBV5-5 to TRBJ2-7, with 8 bases identical to TRBD2. The trim removed 1 base at V and 1 base at J, leaving 4 bases unmatched. The CDR3 covers 15 residues. The germline V gene has CDR1 SGHKS and CDR2 YYEKEE (reference sequence). CDR3 nucleotides: TGTGCCAGCAGCTTGTCGGGAGGGCGTTCCTACGAGCAGTACTTC. It specifies CASSLSGGRSYEQYF.

The J gene is TRBJ2-3, the V gene TRBV7-9; perhaps TRBD2 as D (5 bases). The CDR3 runs 13 residues. Between the trimmed V and J ends, which lost 1 base and 8 bases, there was a span of 10 bases. Germline loops: CDR1 SEHNR, CDR2 FQNEAQ (reference sequence). In nucleotides, the CDR3 is TGTGCCAGCAGCTTAGATGAGGGCTCTACGCAGTATTTT. Its translation is CASSLDEGSTQYF.

This clonotype was seen many times. This sequence joins TRBV4-2 and TRBJ1-6; D is possibly TRBD1 (5 bases). The CDR3 runs to 15 residues. Germline CDR1 reads LGHNA; CDR2 reads YNFKEQ. Trimming cost V 1 base and J 4 bases, with 8 bases left between them. DNA for the CDR3: TGTGCCAGCAGCCAAGTGGGGGGGTATAATTCACCCCTCCACTTT. This gives the protein CASSQVGGYNSPLHF.

This clonotype has just a few counts. This sequence may be a read error, since a much larger clone differs from it by one base. The CDR3, as DNA: TGTGCCAGCAGCGTCGGGTTCGGGACAGGGAAAAGCGAGCAGTACTTC. Its protein is CASSVGFGTGKSEQYF. The chain links TRBV5-4 to TRBJ2-7; 9 nucleotides line up with TRBD1. CDR3 length: 16 amino acids. V lost 4 bases to trimming and J lost 6 bases; unmatched junction nucleotides: 14. Germline V CDR1 and CDR2: SGHNT, YYREEE (reference sequence).

This clonotype was picked up many times. The junction departs from germline at one end; a sequencing error may be responsible. The genes are TRBV19 and TRBJ2-2; D might be TRBD2 (5 bases). Germline V gene sequence: CDR1 LNHDA, CDR2 SQIVND (reference sequence). The CDR3 runs 14 residues. The DNA of the CDR3 is TGTGCCAGTATCAACCGACAAGGGTTGAGGGAACTGTTTTTT. Translated: CASINRQGLRELFF.

In the case of this clonotype: At one of its ends the junction is not consistent with the germline gene, which may arise from a read error. This rearrangement joins TRBV30 to TRBJ1-5, with D possibly matching TRBD1 (5 bases). This CDR3 comprises 15 residues. Germline CDR1 reads GTSNPN; CDR2 reads SVGIG (reference sequence). The CDR3 region has the DNA TGTGCCTGGAGTGTAGGGGCGGGTCGAAATCAGCCCCAGGATTTT. Its translation: CAWSVGAGRNQPQDF.

Ten or more counts support this clonotype. The J gene is TRBJ1-1, the V gene TRBV5-5; no clear D gene. CDR1 is SGHKS, CDR2 YYEKEE, per germline (reference sequence). CDR3 size: 13 residues. V was cut by 3 bases and J by 2 bases, with 8 bases left in between. CDR3 in DNA: TGTGCCAGCAGCTCCGATTCTAACACTGAAGCTTTCTTT. This translates into CASSSDSNTEAFF.

The J gene is TRBJ1-1, the V gene TRBV20-1; unclear D gene. V lost 4 bases and J 0 bases, leaving 12 bases between the germline ends. The CDR3 is made up of 14 amino acids. Germline loops: CDR1 DFQATT, CDR2 SNEGSKA (reference sequence). CDR3 sequence (DNA): TGCAGTGCTATCGTCCCGGACGTGAACACTGAAGCTTTCTTT. Protein: CSAIVPDVNTEAFF.

The chain is built from TRBV19 and TRBJ1-2; D unclear. With 10 bases removed from V and 7 bases from J, the gap between germline ends came to 22 bases. CDR3 length: 14 amino acids. Looked up from germline, CDR1 is LNHDA and CDR2 is SQIVND (reference sequence). CDR3 nucleotide sequence: TGTGCCACCCAACTAGCGGGAGGTTCGGGTGGCTACACCTTC. Translation gives CATQLAGGSGGYTF.

This clonotype was detected a few times. The J gene is TRBJ1-2, the V gene TRBV12-3 or TRBV12-4; D is unresolved. V lost 2 bases to trimming and J lost 3 bases, with 4 bases between them. CDR3 length: 12 amino acids. This CDR3 reads CASSLKDYGYTF. CDR3 DNA: TGTGCCAGCAGTTTAAAGGACTATGGCTACACCTTC.

This clonotype was seen repeatedly, ten times or more. The chain has TRBV5-1 and TRBJ2-3; 12 bases map to TRBD2. Germline lookup yields CDR1 SGHRS and CDR2 YFSETQ. With 4 bases clipped from V and 6 bases from J, the junction kept 6 bases outside the gene matches. This CDR3 is 15 amino acids long. The CDR3 loop reads CASSPSGTSGDTQYF. The CDR3 DNA sequence: TGCGCCAGCAGCCCCTCCGGGACTAGCGGGGATACGCAGTATTTT.

The chain recombines TRBV6-1 with TRBJ2-3; D ambiguous. The CDR3 is 13 amino acids. V lost 4 bases, J lost 7 bases, and 12 bases lay in between. Germline CDR1 reads MNHNS; CDR2 reads SASEGT. The CDR3 DNA reads TGTGCCAGCAGTGCAACTATGTTATATACGCAGTATTTT. Protein: CASSATMLYTQYF.

Comments on this clonotype: This likely traces to a read error, being one base from a far larger clone. This rearrangement joins TRBV7-9 to TRBJ1-5, with D tentatively TRBD1 (5 bases). The CDR3 contains 13 residues. The germline CDR1 and CDR2 sequences are SEHNR and FQNEAQ (reference sequence). With 2 bases removed from V and 10 bases from J, the gap between germline ends came to 12 bases. The CDR3 DNA sequence: TGTGCCAGCAGCTTACCGGGGGGTCATCCCCAGCATTTT. This encodes CASSLPGGHPQHF. The full variable domain, rest sourced from reference TRBV7-9 and TRBJ1-5, is DTGVSQNPRHKITKRGQNVTFRCDPISEHNRLYWYRQTLGQGPEFLTYFQNEAQLEKSRLLSDRFSAERPKGSFSTLEIQRTEQGDSAMYLCASSLPGGHPQHFGDGTRLSIL.

The chain employs TRBV24-1 and TRBJ2-3, with D hard to call. V was pared by 4 bases and J by 1 base, with 11 bases between. Germline CDR1 is KGHDR and CDR2 is SFDVKD. This CDR3 spans 15 amino acids. CDR3 loop: CATSEQLPRTDTQYF. Written as DNA, the CDR3 is TGTGCCACCAGTGAACAGTTACCCCGCACAGATACGCAGTATTTT.

About this clonotype itself: A read error is the likely source, as a far larger clone sits one nucleotide away. The chain employs TRBV2 and TRBJ1-2; the D gene is possibly TRBD1 (6 bases). The CDR3 loop spans 15 amino acids. Per the germline V gene, CDR1 is SNHLY and CDR2 is FYNNEI. The CDR3 DNA sequence: TGTGCCAGCAGTGCTCCCGGGACACTTAACTGTGGCTACACCTTC. It is translated as CASSAPGTLNCGYTF.

This clonotype has a count of ten or more. The chain links TRBV6-2 or TRBV6-3 to TRBJ2-1; 7 bases fit TRBD1. CDR3 size: 15 residues. The V gene end was trimmed by 2 bases and the J gene end by 2 bases; junction bases not matched to a gene: 3. The germline CDR1 and CDR2 sequences are MNHEY and SVGEGT. The DNA of the CDR3 is TGTGCCAGCAGTTACGGGGACAGTGCCTACAATGAGCAGTTCTTC. Encoded protein: CASSYGDSAYNEQFF.

Comments on this clonotype: This may be a read error: a much more frequent sequence differs by one nucleotide. The CDR3 DNA is TGTGCCAGCAGGGCGGGATCAAATCGAGAGGCCCAGTACTTC. The encoded protein is CASRAGSNREAQYF. The V gene is TRBV7-9, the J gene TRBJ2-5, with a possible D match to TRBD2 (6 bases). CDR1 SEHNR and CDR2 FQNEAQ come from the germline V gene (reference sequence). The CDR3 runs 14 residues.

V usage is TRBV9 and J usage is TRBJ2-4; maybe TRBD2 (7 bases). The germline V gene encodes CDR1 SGDLS and CDR2 YYNGEE. The CDR3 is 18 amino acids. V gave up 4 bases and J gave up 4 bases, with 24 bases separating them. The CDR3 is CASSPPKGGGGSKNIQYF. As DNA, the CDR3 is TGTGCCAGCAGCCCCCCCAAAGGGGGGGGGGGCTCTAAAAACATTCAGTACTTC.